The rows below give T cell receptor beta chains drawn from one sample of a study of blood T cell repertoires in COVID-19. Sequencing was performed with immunoSEQ multiplex PCR; in TCRdb, only in-frame clones are kept and a portion is missing. Of 75,000 to 95,000 clones listed, 84% are singletons. Sequences were obtained from peripheral blood. These TCRs come from a man aged 60 to 69 with acute or convalescent COVID-19. Both conserved end residues are part of each CDR3. The D gene is left open where the match is weak. Expanded clones get a size class; other rows say once, few or many, or leave the size out.

size: .
J: TRBJ2-5
V: TRBV3-1/TRBV3-2
D: .
DNA: TGTGCCAGCAGCCAGGTTGTCTCCGGGGAGACCCAGTACTTC
CDR3: CASSQVVSGETQYF

size: .
J: TRBJ1-6
V: TRBV14
D: .
DNA: TGTGCCAGCAGCCAAGTAGGGGCGGGAAAGTCACCCCTCCACTTT
CDR3: CASSQVGAGKSPLHF

size: .
J: TRBJ1-2
V: TRBV28
D: .
DNA: TGTGCCAGCAGTCGGGTGTCCCGGGGCTATGGCTACACCTTC
CDR3: CASSRVSRGYGYTF

size: .
J: TRBJ1-3
V: TRBV11-2
D: .
DNA: TGTGCCAGCAGCCCCCGCTCAGGGTCTGGAAACACCATATATTTT
CDR3: CASSPRSGSGNTIYF

size: .
J: TRBJ1-3
V: TRBV3-1/TRBV3-2
D: .
DNA: TGTGCCAGCAGCCAAAAGTCCCCAAGGGGGATCGGCACCATATATTTT
CDR3: CASSQKSPRGIGTIYF

size: .
J: TRBJ2-5
V: TRBV29-1
D: .
DNA: TGCAGCGCCTTAGCAGTTAATCTTCAGGGGACCCAGTACTTC
CDR3: CSALAVNLQGTQYF

size: .
J: TRBJ2-7
V: TRBV6-1
D: .
DNA: TGTGCCAGCAGTGAAGGCGGGGGCCCATTCTACGAGCAGTACTTC
CDR3: CASSEGGGPFYEQYF

size: .
J: TRBJ2-2
V: TRBV28
D: .
DNA: TGTGCCAGCAGGGGGGCAGGGCACCACACCGGGGAGCTGTTTTTT
CDR3: CASRGAGHHTGELFF

size: .
J: TRBJ2-5
V: TRBV10-3
D: TRBD1
DNA: TGTGCCATCAGTCCCGTCCCGGGACAGAAAGAAGAGACCCAGTACTTC
CDR3: CAISPVPGQKEETQYF

size: .
J: TRBJ1-6
V: TRBV5-1
D: .
DNA: TGCGCCAGCAGCTTACACCTCACAGGACCAGGCAATTCACCCCTCCACTTT
CDR3: CASSLHLTGPGNSPLHF

size: .
J: TRBJ1-3
V: TRBV15
D: .
DNA: TGTGCCACCAGCAGAGATGGCGGGGGCGCTTCGTCTGGAAACACCATATATTTT
CDR3: CATSRDGGGASSGNTIYF

size: .
J: TRBJ2-1
V: TRBV7-3
D: TRBD2
DNA: TGTGCCAGCAGTTTCCTCGGGGGGAGCTCCTACAATGAGCAGTTCTTC
CDR3: CASSFLGGSSYNEQFF

size: .
J: TRBJ2-5
V: TRBV7-2
D: TRBD2
DNA: TGTGCCAGCAGCTTATCCGGGACTAGCGGGGGTAAAGAGACCCAGTACTTC
CDR3: CASSLSGTSGGKETQYF

size: .
J: TRBJ1-6
V: TRBV7-2
D: .
DNA: TGTGCCAGCAGGTTGGCTAAGGACAAGGGGGATTCACCCCTCCACTTT
CDR3: CASRLAKDKGDSPLHF

size: .
J: TRBJ1-2
V: TRBV19
D: .
DNA: TGTGCCAGTAGTATAGTACCCAGGGCGAATGGCTACACCTTC
CDR3: CASSIVPRANGYTF

size: .
J: TRBJ2-7
V: TRBV7-2
D: TRBD2
DNA: TGTGCCAGCAGCTTAAGATCTAGCGGGGGTTACGAGCAGTACTTC
CDR3: CASSLRSSGGYEQYF

size: few
J: TRBJ2-2
V: TRBV7-2
D: TRBD2
DNA: TGTGCCAGCAGCTTCAGACTAGCGGGGGGCCGCACCGGGGAGCTGTTTTTT
CDR3: CASSFRLAGGRTGELFF

size: .
J: TRBJ1-6
V: TRBV3-1/TRBV3-2
D: .
DNA: TGTGCCAGCAGCCAGGACAGAAAGAGTTCACCCCTCCACTTT
CDR3: CASSQDRKSSPLHF

size: .
J: TRBJ2-1
V: TRBV20-1
D: .
DNA: TGCAGTGCTTTTCTGCGCAATGAGCAGTTCTTC
CDR3: CSAFLRNEQFF

size: .
J: TRBJ1-3
V: TRBV6-5
D: TRBD1
DNA: TGTGCCAGCAGTCGGACAGGGGGCGGAAACACCATATATTTT
CDR3: CASSRTGGGNTIYF

size: .
J: TRBJ1-5
V: TRBV3-1/TRBV3-2
D: .
DNA: TGTGCCAGCAGCCAAGCCCCGGGATCCAACAATCAGCCCCAGCATTTT
CDR3: CASSQAPGSNNQPQHF

size: .
J: TRBJ2-1
V: TRBV18
D: .
DNA: TGTGCCAGCTCACCACCCGCCGGCGGGGCTTACAATGAGCAGTTCTTC
CDR3: CASSPPAGGAYNEQFF

size: many
J: TRBJ2-5
V: TRBV7-9
D: .
DNA: TGTGCCAGCAGCCCCCGGGAGACCCAGTACTTC
CDR3: CASSPRETQYF

size: .
J: TRBJ2-1
V: TRBV7-9
D: TRBD2
DNA: TGTGCCAGCAGCTTAGGGACTAGGGATGAGCAGTTCTTC
CDR3: CASSLGTRDEQFF

size: .
J: TRBJ2-5
V: TRBV7-2
D: .
DNA: TGTGCCAGCAGCTTAGGGAGGGGTCTGCGGACCCAGTACTTC
CDR3: CASSLGRGLRTQYF

size: .
J: TRBJ1-2
V: TRBV20-1
D: .
DNA: TGCAGTGCCCCAGTGATTTATGGCTACACCTTC
CDR3: CSAPVIYGYTF

size: .
J: TRBJ2-1
V: TRBV19
D: TRBD1
DNA: TGTGCCAGTAGTATGGGTGGACAGGGTAGAGGCAATGAGCAGTTCTTC
CDR3: CASSMGGQGRGNEQFF

size: few
J: TRBJ1-6
V: TRBV19
D: TRBD1
DNA: TGTGCCAGTAGTTCCGGCAGGGGGCCTTCACCCCTCCACTTT
CDR3: CASSSGRGPSPLHF

size: .
J: TRBJ1-6
V: TRBV2
D: .
DNA: TGTGCCAGCAGTGAAGAGAGAGGTAATTCACCCCTCCACTTT
CDR3: CASSEERGNSPLHF

size: .
J: TRBJ2-5
V: TRBV24-1
D: .
DNA: TGTGCCACCAGTGATCCGGGACTCGTCGGAGAGACCCAGTACTTC
CDR3: CATSDPGLVGETQYF

size: few
J: TRBJ1-6
V: TRBV7-9
D: .
DNA: TGTGCCAGCAGCTCGGGCTCCTATAATTCACCCCTCCACTTT
CDR3: CASSSGSYNSPLHF

size: .
J: TRBJ1-6
V: TRBV2
D: .
DNA: TGTGCCAGCAGTCTGGGGCGTAGAAATTCACCCCTCCACTTT
CDR3: CASSLGRRNSPLHF

size: .
J: TRBJ1-5
V: TRBV6-5
D: .
DNA: TGTGCCAGCAGTTACACTGTTAATCAGCCCCAGCATTTT
CDR3: CASSYTVNQPQHF

size: .
J: TRBJ1-5
V: TRBV15
D: .
DNA: TGTGCCACCGCTGCGGGCGGTCAGCCCCAGCATTTT
CDR3: CATAAGGQPQHF

size: .
J: TRBJ1-1
V: TRBV11-2
D: TRBD1
DNA: TGTGCCAGCAGGCCCCAGGGGGCGACTCTGAGGACTGAAGCTTTCTTT
CDR3: CASRPQGATLRTEAFF

size: once
J: TRBJ2-2
V: TRBV4-2
D: TRBD1
DNA: TGTGCCAGCAGCCAAGATCGGACAGGGTCGTCCACCGGGGAGCTGTTTTTT
CDR3: CASSQDRTGSSTGELFF

size: .
J: TRBJ2-1
V: TRBV5-1
D: .
DNA: TGCGCCAGCAGCCGAGGACAGTTTACCGACAATGAGCAGTTCTTC
CDR3: CASSRGQFTDNEQFF

size: .
J: TRBJ2-5
V: TRBV2
D: .
DNA: TGTGCCACGGCGCGGACAAAAGAGACCCAGTACTTC
CDR3: CATARTKETQYF

size: .
J: TRBJ1-1
V: TRBV6-2/TRBV6-3
D: TRBD1
DNA: TGTGCCAGCAGTTACCGGGGGACAGTTATGAACACTGAAGCTTTCTTT
CDR3: CASSYRGTVMNTEAFF

size: few
J: TRBJ2-3
V: TRBV5-6
D: .
DNA: TGTGCCAGCAGCGAAACCGGGGGTACGCAGTATTTT
CDR3: CASSETGGTQYF

size: .
J: TRBJ1-5
V: TRBV6-2/TRBV6-3
D: .
DNA: TGTGCCAGCAGTTACTCTACTACGAATCAGCCCCAGCATTTT
CDR3: CASSYSTTNQPQHF

size: .
J: TRBJ1-2
V: TRBV25-1
D: .
DNA: TGTGCCAGCAGTGACCCCGCGGCAGGGCTCCTTAGAGGTGGCTACACCTTC
CDR3: CASSDPAAGLLRGGYTF

size: .
J: TRBJ1-4
V: TRBV6-1
D: .
DNA: TGTGCCAGCAGTGACGGCGGCATCGTGGCGGAAAAACTGTTTTTT
CDR3: CASSDGGIVAEKLFF

size: .
J: TRBJ1-1
V: TRBV6-5
D: TRBD1
DNA: TGTGCCAGCAGCCGGAACAGGGGAGGTGACACTGAAGCTTTCTTT
CDR3: CASSRNRGGDTEAFF

size: once
J: TRBJ1-3
V: TRBV27
D: TRBD1
DNA: TGTGCCAGCAGATCTGGGGGGACAGGGCCGTTAAACACCATATATTTT
CDR3: CASRSGGTGPLNTIYF